These 16 T cell receptor beta chains originate from one sample sequenced in a study of T cells after yellow fever vaccination. TCRdb itself ran the 5' RACE reads through MiXCR, one entry per CDR3 protein. The table shows about 330,000 distinct CDR3 sequences, with 4.1% occurring only once. The material sequenced was PBMCs, taken 5 days after the yellow fever booster vaccination. The receptors were sampled from a man aged 18 to 29 who received the YFV17D yellow fever vaccine.

This clonotype was seen only a few times. The genes are TRBV7-9 and TRBJ2-5; D may be TRBD1 or TRBD2 (6 bases each). The CDR3 is made up of 16 amino acids. Germline values: CDR1 SEHNR, CDR2 FQNEAQ (reference sequence). With 6 bases removed from V and 1 base from J, the gap between germline ends came to 18 bases. DNA for the CDR3: TGTGCCAGCAGGGAAGGAGGGAAAGGGGGCCAAGAGACCCAGTACTTC. Its protein is CASREGGKGGQETQYF.

This clonotype was observed a few times. The chain is built from TRBV12-3 or TRBV12-4 and TRBJ2-7; no firm D call. This CDR3 is 14 amino acids long. V lost 6 bases, J lost 0 bases, and 12 bases lay in between. The CDR3 sequence is CASRPTRRSYEQYF. DNA for the CDR3: TGTGCCAGCAGGCCTACCCGTCGCTCCTACGAGCAGTACTTC.

This rearrangement joins TRBV20-1 to TRBJ2-7; D perhaps matches TRBD1 (6 bases). Germline lookup yields CDR1 DFQATT and CDR2 SNEGSKA (reference sequence). V was pared by 5 bases and J by 3 bases, with 8 bases between. This CDR3 contains 11 residues. CDR3 sequence: CSAYRDYEQYV. In DNA form, the CDR3 reads TGCAGTGCTTACAGGGACTACGAGCAGTACGTC.

The rearrangement joins TRBV6-2 or TRBV6-3 to TRBJ2-1; D gene ambiguous. Trimming took 2 bases from V and 0 from J, leaving 11 bases between them. The CDR3 loop spans 16 amino acids. The germline gives CDR1 MNHEY, CDR2 SVGEGT. CDR3 nucleotide sequence: TGTGCCAGCAGTTACCCCCCTATGAGCTCCTACAATGAGCAGTTCTTC. It encodes CASSYPPMSSYNEQFF.

V is TRBV18 and J is TRBJ2-3, with unresolved D. V dropped 3 bases and J dropped 1 base, with 8 bases sitting between them. Germline loops: CDR1 KGHSH, CDR2 LQKENI. The CDR3 length is 14 residues. DNA of the CDR3: TGTGCCAGCTCACCTCTAGAAGGCACAGATACGCAGTATTTT. This translates into CASSPLEGTDTQYF.

This clonotype has at least ten counts. The chain joins TRBV20-1 to TRBJ2-5, with unresolved D. The CDR3 runs to 14 residues. The V and J ends lost 2 bases and 5 bases respectively, with 15 bases between them. Germline assignment: CDR1 DFQATT and CDR2 SNEGSKA (reference sequence). CDR3 amino acids: CSARPSAGSETQYF. In nucleotides, the CDR3 is TGCAGTGCTAGACCCAGCGCCGGCAGTGAGACCCAGTACTTC.

This clonotype was seen a few times. The V gene is TRBV19, the J gene TRBJ2-7; D is ambiguous. The CDR3 length is 11 residues. Trimming removed 3 bases at V and 4 bases at J, with 4 bases between. Germline assignment: CDR1 LNHDA and CDR2 SQIVND (reference sequence). This chain's CDR3 is CASSIGYEQYF. DNA of the CDR3: TGTGCCAGTAGTATTGGTTACGAGCAGTACTTC.

This clonotype was counted at least ten times. J is TRBJ1-2 and V is TRBV5-1, with D unclear. Trimming cost V 0 bases and J 4 bases, with 7 bases left between them. Germline V gives CDR1 SGHRS, CDR2 YFSETQ. CDR3 length equals 13 residues. The CDR3 reads CASSLGVGYGYTF. The CDR3 DNA reads TGCGCCAGCAGCTTGGGAGTCGGCTATGGCTACACCTTC.

This chain links TRBV4-1 with TRBJ2-1, with D perhaps matching TRBD2 (7 bases). The CDR3 runs to 17 residues. The V end was cut by 1 base, the J end by 4 bases, with 17 bases between. Germline loops: CDR1 MGHRA, CDR2 YSYEKL. CDR3 nucleotide sequence: TGCGCCAGCAGCCAAGTCGGGGGCGGGGGCCGTTACAATGAGCAGTTCTTC. Translating it yields CASSQVGGGGRYNEQFF.

This clonotype has only a few counts. The chain has TRBV19 and TRBJ2-1, with 7 nucleotides matching TRBD2. Germline V gives CDR1 LNHDA, CDR2 SQIVND (reference sequence). This CDR3 spans 14 amino acids. V dropped 7 bases and J dropped 7; count of bases not matched to a gene: 10. The CDR3 DNA reads TGTGCCAGTACCAGCACGGGACTACCTAATGAGCAGTTCTTC. This gives the protein CASTSTGLPNEQFF. The full variable domain, in which reference TRBV19 and TRBJ2-1 provide the parts outside the CDR3, is DGGITQSPKYLFRKEGQNVTLSCEQNLNHDAMYWYRQDPGQGLRLIYYSQIVNDFQKGDIAEGYSVSREKKESFPLTVTSAQKNPTAFYLCASTSTGLPNEQFFGPGTRLTVL.

The chain is built from TRBV11-2 and TRBJ1-1; TRBD1 is a possible D gene (6 bases). CDR1 is SGHAT and CDR2 is FQNNGV in the germline V gene. This CDR3 comprises 16 residues. Trimming shortened V by 3 bases and J by 4 bases, and 18 bases separated the two germline ends. CDR3: CASSLNRARVGTEAFF. CDR3 bases: TGTGCCAGCAGCTTGAACAGGGCGAGGGTGGGCACTGAAGCTTTCTTT.

This clonotype was counted many times. V and J are TRBV7-2 and TRBJ1-4, with D uncertain. CDR1 is SGHTA and CDR2 is FQGNSA in the germline V gene. V was pared by 5 bases and J by 5 bases, with 15 bases between. The CDR3 contains 15 residues. DNA of the CDR3: TGTGCCAGCAGCCCTGGCCCCTTGGAGAATGAAAAACTGTTTTTT. This gives the protein CASSPGPLENEKLFF.

This chain uses TRBV20-1 with TRBJ1-2, with unresolved D. The V end was cut by 0 bases, the J end by 0 bases, with 8 bases between. The CDR3 has 14 residues. Per the germline V gene, CDR1 is DFQATT and CDR2 is SNEGSKA (reference sequence). CDR3 in amino acids: CSARDPDSNYGYTF. CDR3 coding DNA: TGCAGTGCTAGAGATCCAGACTCTAACTATGGCTACACCTTC.

This clonotype was detected many times. This chain joins TRBV9 and TRBJ2-3, with unresolved D. V lost 4 bases and J lost 6, with 12 bases in between. CDR1 and CDR2 from the germline V gene are SGDLS and YYNGEE. The CDR3 extends over 13 amino acids. In DNA, the CDR3 is TGTGCCAGCAGCCCCCACGGATCCGATACGCAGTATTTT. Its translation is CASSPHGSDTQYF.

In its sample, this clonotype was seen many times. The J gene is TRBJ2-5, the V gene TRBV7-2; 7 positions match TRBD1. Germline lookup yields CDR1 SGHTA and CDR2 FQGNSA. V lost 5 bases and J lost 1; bases outside the gene matches: 4. CDR3 length: 14 amino acids. The CDR3, as DNA: TGTGCCAGCAGCCCACAGGGGTCCCAAGAGACCCAGTACTTC. Protein product: CASSPQGSQETQYF. Full variable domain (remainder filled in from reference TRBV7-2 and TRBJ2-5): GAGVSQSPSNKVTEKGKDVELRCDPISGHTALYWYRQSLGQGLEFLIYFQGNSAPDKSGLPSDRFSAERTGGSVSTLTIQRTQQEDSAVYLCASSPQGSQETQYFGPGTRLLVL.

This clonotype was detected many times. The V gene is TRBV11-2, the J gene TRBJ2-5, with 7 bases matching TRBD1. Trimming took 4 bases from V and 3 from J; bases not matched to a gene: 2. This CDR3 spans 13 amino acids. Germline V gives CDR1 SGHAT, CDR2 FQNNGV. The CDR3 DNA reads as TGTGCCAGCAGCTATGGACAGGAAGAGACCCAGTACTTC. Its protein product is CASSYGQEETQYF. The whole variable domain, remainder taken from reference TRBV11-2 and TRBJ2-5, is EAGVAQSPRYKIIEKRQSVAFWCNPISGHATLYWYQQILGQGPKLLIQFQNNGVVDDSQLPKDRFSAERLKGVDSTLKIQPAKLEDSAVYLCASSYGQEETQYFGPGTRLLVL.